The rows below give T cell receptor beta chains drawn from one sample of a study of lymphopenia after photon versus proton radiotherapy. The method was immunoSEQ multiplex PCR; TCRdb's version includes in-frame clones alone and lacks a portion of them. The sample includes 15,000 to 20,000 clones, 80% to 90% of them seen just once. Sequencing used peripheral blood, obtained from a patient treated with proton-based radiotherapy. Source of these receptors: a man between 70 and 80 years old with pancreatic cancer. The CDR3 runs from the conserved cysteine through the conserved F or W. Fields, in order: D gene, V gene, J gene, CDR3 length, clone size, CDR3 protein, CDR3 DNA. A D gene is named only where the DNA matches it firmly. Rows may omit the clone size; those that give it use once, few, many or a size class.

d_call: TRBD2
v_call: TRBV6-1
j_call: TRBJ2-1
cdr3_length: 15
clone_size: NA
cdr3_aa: CASSGTSGSENEQFF
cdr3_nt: TGTGCCAGCAGTGGGACTAGCGGGAGTGAGAATGAGCAGTTCTTC

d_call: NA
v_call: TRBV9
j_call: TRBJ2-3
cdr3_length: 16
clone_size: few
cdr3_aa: CASSPPGARPTDTQYF
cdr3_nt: TGTGCCAGCAGCCCGCCTGGGGCCCGACCCACAGATACGCAGTATTTT

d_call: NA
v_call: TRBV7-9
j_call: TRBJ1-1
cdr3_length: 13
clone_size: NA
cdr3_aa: CASSLVGNTEAFF
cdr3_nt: TGTGCCAGCAGCTTAGTCGGGAACACTGAAGCTTTCTTT

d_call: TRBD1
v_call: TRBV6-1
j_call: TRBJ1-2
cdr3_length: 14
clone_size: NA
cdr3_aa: CASSEMTGSYGYTF
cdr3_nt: TGTGCCAGCAGTGAAATGACAGGGTCCTATGGCTACACCTTC

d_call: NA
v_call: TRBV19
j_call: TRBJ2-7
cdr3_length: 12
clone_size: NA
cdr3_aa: CASSILGYEQYF
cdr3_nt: TGTGCCAGTAGTATTTTAGGTTACGAGCAGTACTTC

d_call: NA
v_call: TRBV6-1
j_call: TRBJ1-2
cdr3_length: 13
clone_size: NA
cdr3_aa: CATAAGANYGYTF
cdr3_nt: TGTGCCACAGCAGCCGGGGCCAACTATGGCTACACCTTC

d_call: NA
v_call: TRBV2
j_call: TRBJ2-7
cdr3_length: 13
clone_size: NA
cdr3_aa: CATGFVGSYEQYF
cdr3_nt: TGTGCCACGGGTTTCGTAGGGTCCTACGAGCAGTACTTC

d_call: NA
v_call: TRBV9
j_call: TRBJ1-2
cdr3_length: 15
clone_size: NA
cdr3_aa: CASSVAQGLAYGYTF
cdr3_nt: TGTGCCAGCAGCGTAGCACAGGGTTTGGCCTATGGCTACACCTTC

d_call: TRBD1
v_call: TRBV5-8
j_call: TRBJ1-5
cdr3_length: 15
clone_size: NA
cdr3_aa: CASSRTGNSNQPQHF
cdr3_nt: TGTGCCAGCAGCCGGACAGGGAATAGCAATCAGCCCCAGCATTTT

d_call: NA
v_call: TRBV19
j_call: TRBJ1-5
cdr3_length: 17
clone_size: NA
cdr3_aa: CASTKSGFDVSNQPQHF
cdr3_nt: TGTGCCAGTACCAAATCAGGATTCGACGTTAGCAATCAGCCCCAGCATTTT

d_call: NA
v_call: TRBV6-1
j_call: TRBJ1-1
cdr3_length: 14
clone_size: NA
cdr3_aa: CASSASGGFSEAFF
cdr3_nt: TGTGCCAGCAGTGCTTCAGGAGGGTTCTCTGAAGCTTTCTTT

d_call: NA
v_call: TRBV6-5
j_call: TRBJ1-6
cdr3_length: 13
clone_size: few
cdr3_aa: CARQSSYNSPLHF
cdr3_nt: TGTGCCAGACAGAGCTCCTATAATTCACCCCTCCACTTT

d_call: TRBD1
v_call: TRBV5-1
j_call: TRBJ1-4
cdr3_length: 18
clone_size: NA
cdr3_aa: CASSSNVRQGGSKEKLFF
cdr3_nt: TGCGCCAGCAGCTCTAACGTCCGGCAAGGGGGCTCGAAAGAAAAACTGTTTTTT

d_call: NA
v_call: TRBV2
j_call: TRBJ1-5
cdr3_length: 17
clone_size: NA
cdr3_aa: CASSPIHLPGGNQPQHF
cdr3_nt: TGTGCCAGCAGTCCCATACACCTTCCGGGGGGCAATCAGCCCCAGCATTTT

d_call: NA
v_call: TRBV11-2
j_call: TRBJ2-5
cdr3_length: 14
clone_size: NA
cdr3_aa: CASSRQSGAETQYF
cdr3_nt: TGTGCCAGCAGCCGCCAATCCGGGGCTGAGACCCAGTACTTC

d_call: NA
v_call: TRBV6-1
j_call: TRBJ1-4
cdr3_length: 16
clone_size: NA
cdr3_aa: CASSDRGSATNEKLFF
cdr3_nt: TGTGCCAGCAGTGATCGAGGGAGTGCAACTAATGAAAAACTGTTTTTT

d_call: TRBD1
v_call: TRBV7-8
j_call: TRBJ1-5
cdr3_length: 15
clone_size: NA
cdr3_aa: CASSPRDRLTQPQHF
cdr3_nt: TGTGCCAGCAGCCCCCGGGACAGACTAACTCAGCCCCAGCATTTT

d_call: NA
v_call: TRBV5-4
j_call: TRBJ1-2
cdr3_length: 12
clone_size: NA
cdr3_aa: CASSPGDHGYTF
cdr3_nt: TGTGCCAGCAGCCCGGGGGACCATGGCTACACCTTC

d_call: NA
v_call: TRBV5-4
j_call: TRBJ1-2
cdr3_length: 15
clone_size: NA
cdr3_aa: CASSALTGTGVGYTF
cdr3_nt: TGTGCCAGCAGCGCACTTACCGGGACGGGGGTCGGCTACACCTTC

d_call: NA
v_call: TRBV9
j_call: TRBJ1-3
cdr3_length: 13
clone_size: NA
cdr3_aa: CASSRGDGNTIYF
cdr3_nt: TGTGCCAGCAGCCGGGGGGATGGAAACACCATATATTTT

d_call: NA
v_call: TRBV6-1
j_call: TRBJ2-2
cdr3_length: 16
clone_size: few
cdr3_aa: CASSEFGTRNTGELFF
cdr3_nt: TGTGCCAGCAGTGAATTTGGGACTCGGAACACCGGGGAGCTGTTTTTT

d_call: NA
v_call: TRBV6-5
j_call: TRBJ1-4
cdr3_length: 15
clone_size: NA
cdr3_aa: CASRPRWRANEKLFF
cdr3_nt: TGTGCCAGCAGACCTCGGTGGAGGGCTAATGAAAAACTGTTTTTT

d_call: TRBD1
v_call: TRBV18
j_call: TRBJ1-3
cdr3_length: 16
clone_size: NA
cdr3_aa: CASSTRDRGSGNTIYF
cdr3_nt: TGTGCCAGCTCAACCCGGGACAGGGGCTCTGGAAACACCATATATTTT

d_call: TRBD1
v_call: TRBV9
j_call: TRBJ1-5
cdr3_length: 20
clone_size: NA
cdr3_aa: CASSFRGDRGRIFQNQPQHF
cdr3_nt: TGTGCCAGCAGCTTCCGCGGGGACAGGGGGCGAATCTTCCAGAATCAGCCCCAGCATTTT

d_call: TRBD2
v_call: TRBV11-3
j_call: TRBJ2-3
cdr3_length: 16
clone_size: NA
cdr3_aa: CASRSVRGGVTDTQYF
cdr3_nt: TGTGCCAGCAGGTCCGTCCGGGGGGGAGTCACAGATACGCAGTATTTT

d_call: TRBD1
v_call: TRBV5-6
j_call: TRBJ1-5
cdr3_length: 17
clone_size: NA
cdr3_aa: CASSLGGTGGRVQPQHF
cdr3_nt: TGTGCCAGCAGCTTGGGGGGGACAGGGGGCCGGGTGCAGCCCCAGCATTTT

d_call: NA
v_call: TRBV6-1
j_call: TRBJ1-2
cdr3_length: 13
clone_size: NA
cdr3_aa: CASQRSANYGYTF
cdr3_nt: TGTGCCAGTCAGCGGTCGGCGAACTATGGCTACACCTTC

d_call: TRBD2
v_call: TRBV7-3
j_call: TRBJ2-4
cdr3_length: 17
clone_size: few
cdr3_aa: CASSLRGGSGSENIQYF
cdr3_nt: TGTGCCAGCAGCTTACGAGGGGGTAGCGGGAGCGAAAACATTCAGTACTTC

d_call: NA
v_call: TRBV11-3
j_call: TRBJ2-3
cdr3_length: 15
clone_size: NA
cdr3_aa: CASSSQGLYTDTQYF
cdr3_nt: TGTGCCAGCAGCTCTCAGGGGCTATACACAGATACGCAGTATTTT

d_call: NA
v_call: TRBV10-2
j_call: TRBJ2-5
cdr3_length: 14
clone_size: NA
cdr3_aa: CASSRGLSSETQYF
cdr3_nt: TGCGCCAGCTCGCGAGGGCTGTCTTCGGAGACCCAGTACTTC

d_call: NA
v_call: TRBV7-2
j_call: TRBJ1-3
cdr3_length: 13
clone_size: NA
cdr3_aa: CASSLARANTIYF
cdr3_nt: TGTGCCAGCAGCTTAGCGCGCGCGAACACCATATATTTT

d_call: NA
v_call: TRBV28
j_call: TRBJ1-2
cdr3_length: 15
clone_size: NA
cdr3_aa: CASSRVSLGSYGYTF
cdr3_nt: TGTGCCAGCAGCCGGGTCAGCCTGGGGTCCTATGGCTACACCTTC

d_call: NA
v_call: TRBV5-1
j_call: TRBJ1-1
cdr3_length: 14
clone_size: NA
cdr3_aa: CASSLAGGNTEAFF
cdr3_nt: TGCGCCAGCAGCTTGGCGGGAGGGAACACTGAAGCTTTCTTT

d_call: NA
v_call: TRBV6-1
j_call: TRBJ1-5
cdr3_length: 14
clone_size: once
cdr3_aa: CASSEARGGQPQHF
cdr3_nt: TGTGCCAGCAGTGAAGCGCGGGGGGGGCAGCCCCAGCATTTT

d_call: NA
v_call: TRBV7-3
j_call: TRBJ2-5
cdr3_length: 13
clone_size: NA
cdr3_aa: CASSLSAVETQYF
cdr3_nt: TGTGCCAGCAGCTTAAGCGCGGTGGAGACCCAGTACTTC

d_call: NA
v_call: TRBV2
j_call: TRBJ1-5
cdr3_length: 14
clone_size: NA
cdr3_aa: CASRTGTKNQPQHF
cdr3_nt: TGTGCCAGCAGGACCGGGACAAAAAATCAGCCCCAGCATTTT

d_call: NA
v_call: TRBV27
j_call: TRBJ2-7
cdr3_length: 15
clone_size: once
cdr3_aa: CASSDRPGSLYEQYF
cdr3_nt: TGTGCCAGCAGTGATCGTCCAGGGTCCCTCTACGAGCAGTACTTC

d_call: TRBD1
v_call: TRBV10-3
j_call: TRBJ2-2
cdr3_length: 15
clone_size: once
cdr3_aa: CAISARQGNTGELFF
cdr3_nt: TGTGCCATCAGTGCAAGACAGGGGAACACCGGGGAGCTGTTTTTT

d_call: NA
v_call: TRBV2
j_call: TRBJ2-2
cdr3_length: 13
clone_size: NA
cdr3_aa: CASSGNSAGELFF
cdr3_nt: TGTGCCAGCAGCGGAAACAGCGCCGGGGAGCTGTTTTTT

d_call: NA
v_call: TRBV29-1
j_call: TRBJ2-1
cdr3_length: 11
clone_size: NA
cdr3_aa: CSVGSSNEQFF
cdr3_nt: TGCAGCGTTGGGTCCAGCAATGAGCAGTTCTTC

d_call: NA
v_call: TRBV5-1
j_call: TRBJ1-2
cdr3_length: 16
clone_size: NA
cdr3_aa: CASSLGHRDLRSGYTF
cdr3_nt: TGCGCCAGCAGCTTGGGGCATAGGGACCTAAGGAGTGGCTACACCTTC